This T cell receptor beta chain was retrieved from a study of T cells in localized non-small cell lung cancer. The assay was immunoSEQ multiplex PCR, and TCRdb's table has in-frame clones only and misses some. The sample records over 20,000 clones, around nine tenths being singletons. Only a few counts were recorded for this clone. The antigen is not known. Germline V gene data show CDR1 as SEHNR and CDR2 as FQNEAQ (reference sequence). The CDR3 totals 13 residues. The V end lost 5 bases, the J end lost 4 bases, and 9 bases lay between the germline ends. Notes on the study in general: Elevated circulating T cell density in blood was associated with longer overall survival. A median of around 60 of the top 100 tumor clones appeared in adjacent lung, which was paired and uninvolved. Heterogeneity remains possible, as sequencing covered one tumor region only. In uninvolved adjacent lung, T cell clonality reached its highest value, exceeding tumor.

Sequenced here: peripheral blood, sampled before any cancer treatment. The source of this sequence is a woman aged 40 to 75 with stage I lung adenocarcinoma. The genes are TRBV7-9 and TRBJ1-5; TRBD1 might be the D (6 bases). CDR3 nucleotide sequence: TGTGCCAGCAGCCCAGGGGCTAATCAGCCCCAGCATTTT. Protein: CASSPGANQPQHF.